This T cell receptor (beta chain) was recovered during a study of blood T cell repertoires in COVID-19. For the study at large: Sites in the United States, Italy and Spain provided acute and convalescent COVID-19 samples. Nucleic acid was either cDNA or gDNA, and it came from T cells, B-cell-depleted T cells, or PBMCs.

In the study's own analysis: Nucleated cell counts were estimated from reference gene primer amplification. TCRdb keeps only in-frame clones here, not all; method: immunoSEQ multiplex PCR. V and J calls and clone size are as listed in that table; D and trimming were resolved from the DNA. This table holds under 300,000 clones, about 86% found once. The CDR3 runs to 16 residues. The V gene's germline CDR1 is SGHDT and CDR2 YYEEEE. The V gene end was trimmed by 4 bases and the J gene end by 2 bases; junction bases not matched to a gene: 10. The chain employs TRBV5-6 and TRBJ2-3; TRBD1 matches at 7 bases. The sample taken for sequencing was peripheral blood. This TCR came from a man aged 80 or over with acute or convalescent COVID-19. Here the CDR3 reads CASSRWRTGNTDTQYF. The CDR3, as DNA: TGTGCCAGCAGCCGATGGAGGACAGGAAACACAGATACGCAGTATTTT. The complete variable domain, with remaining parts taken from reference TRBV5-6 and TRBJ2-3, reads DAGVTQSPTHLIKTRGQQVTLRCSPKSGHDTVSWYQQALGQGPQFIFQYYEEEERQRGNFPDRFSGHQFPNYSSELNVNALLLGDSALYLCASSRWRTGNTDTQYFGPGTRLTVL.